This T cell receptor (beta chain) was obtained from a study of beta chain features in type 1 diabetes. The investigators reverse transcribed all of the isolated RNA, so they sequenced expressed TCRB transcripts. Method: immunoSEQ multiplex PCR; TCRdb's copy keeps in-frame clones and lacks some. Found here are under 350,000 clones, 7.5% to 9.5% of them singletons; the top ten hold more than 0.8%. The CDR3 runs 14 residues. With 3 bases clipped from V and 5 bases from J, the junction kept 8 bases outside the gene matches. Germline V CDR1 and CDR2: SGHRS, YFSETQ. The sequenced material came from central memory CD4+ T cells from blood. The sequence was obtained from a woman aged 18-30 years in good health. The chain recombines TRBV5-1 with TRBJ2-7, with TRBD1 identical over 7 bases. The CDR3 DNA is TGCGCCAGCAGCTCAAGGGGGCGGATCGACGAGCAGTACTTC. Translated: CASSSRGRIDEQYF.